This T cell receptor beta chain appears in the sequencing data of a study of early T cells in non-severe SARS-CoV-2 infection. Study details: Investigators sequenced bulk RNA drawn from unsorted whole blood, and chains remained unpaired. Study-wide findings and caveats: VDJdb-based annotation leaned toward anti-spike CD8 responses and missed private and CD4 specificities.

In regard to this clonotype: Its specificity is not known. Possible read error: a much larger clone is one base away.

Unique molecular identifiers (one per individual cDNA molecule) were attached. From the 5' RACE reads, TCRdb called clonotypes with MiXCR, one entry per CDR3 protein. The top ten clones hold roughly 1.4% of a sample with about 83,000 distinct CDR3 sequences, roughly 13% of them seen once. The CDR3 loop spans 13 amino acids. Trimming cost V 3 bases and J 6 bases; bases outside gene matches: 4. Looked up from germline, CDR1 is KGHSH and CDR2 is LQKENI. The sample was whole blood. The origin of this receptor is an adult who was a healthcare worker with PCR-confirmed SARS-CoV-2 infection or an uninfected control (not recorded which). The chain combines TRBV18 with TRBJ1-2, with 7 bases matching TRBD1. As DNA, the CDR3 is TGTGCCAGCTCACCCGACAGGGAGAATGGCTACACCTTC. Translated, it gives CASSPDRENGYTF.